These 18 T cell receptor beta chains were all obtained from the same sample, sequenced in a study of blood T cell repertoires in COVID-19. TCRdb keeps only in-frame clones here, not all; method: immunoSEQ multiplex PCR. This table has 250,000 to 300,000 clones, approximately 90% appearing once. Sample: peripheral blood. Receptors were obtained from a woman between 40 and 50 years old who had recovered from COVID-19.

This clone occurred a few times. The chain is built from TRBV7-3 and TRBJ2-2, with a tentative D call TRBD1 (5 bases). Germline CDR1 is SGHTA and CDR2 is FQGTGA. Trimming cost V 2 bases and J 5 bases, with 9 bases left between them. The CDR3 runs to 14 residues. The CDR3 reads CASSLGAGTGELFF. CDR3 nucleotides: TGTGCCAGCAGCTTAGGGGCCGGGACCGGGGAGCTGTTTTTT.

This clone was detected once. V and J are TRBV4-2 and TRBJ2-7; 12 bases fit TRBD2. The CDR3 loop spans 16 amino acids. The V segment lost 2 bases and the J segment 0 bases; nucleotides outside the gene matches: 2. Germline V gene sequence: CDR1 LGHNA, CDR2 YNFKEQ. The CDR3 is CASSQQTSGSSYEQYF. The DNA for the CDR3 is TGTGCCAGCAGCCAACAGACTAGCGGGAGCTCCTACGAGCAGTACTTC.

The rearrangement joins TRBV2 to TRBJ1-2, with a weak D call TRBD1 (6 bases). The CDR3 runs 13 residues. The V gene lost 5 bases and the J gene lost 4 bases, with 11 bases spanning the gap. Germline CDR1 is SNHLY and CDR2 is FYNNEI. This CDR3 is CASSYRVSYGYTF. CDR3 DNA sequence: TGTGCCAGCAGTTACAGGGTGAGCTATGGCTACACCTTC.

The chain recombines TRBV24-1 with TRBJ1-2, with no clear D. Per the germline V gene, CDR1 is KGHDR and CDR2 is SFDVKD. This CDR3 spans 11 amino acids. Trimming left V 5 bases short and J 8 bases short, with 8 bases between. CDR3 protein: CATSGGGGYTF. The CDR3 DNA sequence: TGTGCCACCAGTGGCGGCGGGGGCTACACCTTC.

The V and J genes are TRBV18 and TRBJ1-6; TRBD1 is a possible D gene (5 bases). V gave up 2 bases and J gave up 9 bases, with 8 bases separating them. The CDR3 loop spans 13 amino acids. The V gene's germline CDR1 is KGHSH and CDR2 LQKENI. CDR3 sequence: CASSPGTGSPLHF. The CDR3 region has the DNA TGTGCCAGCTCACCAGGGACTGGTTCACCCCTCCACTTT.

The chain employs TRBV4-1 and TRBJ1-2; tentative D call: TRBD1 (5 bases). The germline V gene has CDR1 MGHRA and CDR2 YSYEKL. V was pared by 0 bases and J by 4 bases, with 15 bases between. CDR3 length equals 16 residues. The DNA of the CDR3 is TGCGCCAGCAGCCAAGATGGGGCAGGCGACCTCTATGGCTACACCTTC. This codes for CASSQDGAGDLYGYTF.

This rearrangement joins TRBV4-3 to TRBJ1-2; D is possibly TRBD1 (6 bases). The CDR3 is 15 residues long. V was shortened by 0 bases and J by 3 bases, with 11 bases between the two germline ends. CDR1 and CDR2 from the germline V gene are LGHNA and YSLEER. The CDR3 region has the DNA TGCGCCAGCAGCCAAGATGGGGGCAGCCACTATGGCTACACCTTC. This sequence encodes CASSQDGGSHYGYTF.

This clone was counted a few times. The rearrangement links TRBV28 to TRBJ1-6; D not resolved. V was trimmed by 10 bases and J by 1 base, leaving 14 bases between them. The germline V gene has CDR1 MDHEN and CDR2 SYDVKM. The CDR3 consists of 15 residues. CDR3 nucleotides: TGTGCCACCGCGGGATCCGGGTCCTATAATTCACCCCTCCACTTT. Protein sequence: CATAGSGSYNSPLHF. Full variable domain (missing parts from reference TRBV28 and TRBJ1-6): DVKVTQSSRYLVKRTGEKVFLECVQDMDHENMFWYRQDPGLGLRLIYFSYDVKMKEKGDIPEGYSVSREKKERFSLILESASTNQTSMYLCATAGSGSYNSPLHFGNGTRLTVT.

This chain connects TRBV4-3 to TRBJ2-1; D gene unclear. The CDR3 is 14 residues long. Trimming removed 0 bases at V and 15 bases at J, with 18 bases between. Germline V CDR1 and CDR2: LGHNA, YSLEER. This chain's CDR3 is CASSQDLLGRPPFF. For the CDR3, the DNA is TGCGCCAGCAGCCAAGATCTCCTAGGAAGGCCGCCGTTCTTC.

The rearrangement joins TRBV6-1 to TRBJ1-2; D might be TRBD1 (6 bases). Germline V lookup: CDR1 MNHNS, CDR2 SASEGT. Trimming shortened V by 1 base and J by 4 bases, and 13 bases separated the two germline ends. This CDR3 comprises 15 residues. CDR3 in amino acids: CASSEVQGSSYGYTF. The CDR3, as DNA: TGTGCCAGCAGTGAAGTGCAGGGGAGCAGCTATGGCTACACCTTC.

This clone was seen a handful of times. The rearrangement uses TRBV7-2 and TRBJ1-5, with TRBD1 matching over 7 bases. The junction had 8 bases not matched to a gene; V was cut back by 5 bases and J by 1 base. This CDR3 has 16 residues. Germline V gives CDR1 SGHTA, CDR2 FQGNSA. The CDR3 coding sequence is TGTGCCAGCAGCATTACAGGGGCCCCGAGCAATCAGCCCCAGCATTTT. Translated, it gives CASSITGAPSNQPQHF.

J is TRBJ2-1 and V is TRBV5-4, with a weak D call TRBD1 (6 bases). This CDR3 has 14 amino acids. Germline V gene lookup returns CDR1 SGHNT and CDR2 YYREEE (reference sequence). Trimming pared 3 bases from V and 9 bases from J, leaving 16 bases between. The CDR3 DNA reads TGTGCCAGCAGCTCCCAACAGGGCCGCCCTGAGCAGTTCTTC. It codes for CASSSQQGRPEQFF.

This clone was picked up one time. The chain couples TRBV9 to TRBJ2-7; D perhaps matches TRBD1 (5 bases). Trimming removed 2 bases from V and 7 bases from J, with 22 bases in between. This CDR3 contains 16 residues. The V gene's germline CDR1 is SGDLS and CDR2 YYNGEE. This CDR3 is CASSVTPGLRLWEQYF. The CDR3 nucleotides are TGTGCCAGCAGCGTCACACCAGGGTTGCGGCTGTGGGAGCAGTACTTC.

The J gene is TRBJ1-2, the V gene TRBV6-2 or TRBV6-3, with D hard to call. CDR3 size: 15 residues. V dropped 7 bases and J dropped 2 bases, with 17 bases sitting between them. The germline CDR1 and CDR2 sequences are MNHEY and SVGEGT. CDR3 protein: CASTPSLQANYGYTF. CDR3 sequence (DNA): TGTGCCAGCACCCCATCTTTGCAGGCCAACTATGGCTACACCTTC.

This clone appeared once. The chain recombines TRBV10-3 with TRBJ1-2; 7 nucleotides line up with TRBD1. Per the germline V gene, CDR1 is ENHRY and CDR2 is SYGVKD. CDR3 length: 14 amino acids. With 10 bases clipped from V and 4 bases from J, the junction kept 12 bases outside the gene matches. The CDR3 nucleotides read TGTGCCACCGCAGAGGGGGCGCAAAGCTATGGCTACACCTTC. This gives the protein CATAEGAQSYGYTF.

This chain's CDR3 is CASSLGTTNHGEYF. The CDR3, as DNA: TGTGCCAGCAGTTTAGGCACCACCAACCACGGGGAGTACTTC. The V gene is TRBV27, the J gene TRBJ2-7, with D possibly TRBD2 on 5 matching bases. With 2 bases removed from V and 11 bases from J, the gap between germline ends came to 19 bases. CDR1 and CDR2 from the germline V gene are MNHEY and SMNVEV (reference sequence). The CDR3 has 14 residues.

This chain uses TRBV2 with TRBJ2-5; a weak D match, TRBD2 (6 bases). Between the trimmed V and J ends, which lost 3 bases and 2 bases, there was a span of 13 bases. Germline V gives CDR1 SNHLY, CDR2 FYNNEI. The CDR3 runs to 15 residues. The CDR3 sequence: CASSDRGLPQETQYF. The DNA of the CDR3 is TGTGCCAGCAGTGATCGCGGACTACCTCAAGAGACCCAGTACTTC.

This chain uses TRBV7-9 with TRBJ2-3, with D unresolved. The CDR3 spans 14 residues. V lost 5 bases, J lost 2 bases, and 11 bases lay in between. Germline V gene sequence: CDR1 SEHNR, CDR2 FQNEAQ (reference sequence). DNA for the CDR3: TGTGCCAGCAGCCTCGCCGGGTCCACAGATACGCAGTATTTT. It translates to CASSLAGSTDTQYF.